This TCR beta chain was observed in a study of lymphopenia after photon versus proton radiotherapy. Overall study results and limits: Photon-treated patients lost naive T cells and TCR diversity; proton-treated stayed stable. After the lymphocyte nadir, photon-treated repertoires showed oligoclonal expansion, especially of CD8+ Temra cells. Post-nadir TCR diversity decline inversely tracked overall survival among those who died. Better survival with proton therapy was suggested as possible, not demonstrated.

Sequencing used immunoSEQ multiplex PCR; TCRdb keeps in-frame clones, though not all of them. The sample holds about 37,000 clones, more than 75% seen once. Notes on this clone: Its antigen is currently unknown.

V lost 11 bases, J lost 1 base, and 9 bases lay in between. The CDR3 has 13 amino acids. CDR1 is MDHEN and CDR2 is SYDVKM in the germline V gene. The specimen was peripheral blood, collected from a patient treated with photon-based radiotherapy. This chain connects TRBV28 to TRBJ2-6; no clear D gene. The sequence was obtained from a middle-aged man with gastric cancer. CDR3 coding DNA: TGTGCCGTCCGACTGTCTGGGGCCAACGTCCTGACTTTC. Amino acids: CAVRLSGANVLTF.